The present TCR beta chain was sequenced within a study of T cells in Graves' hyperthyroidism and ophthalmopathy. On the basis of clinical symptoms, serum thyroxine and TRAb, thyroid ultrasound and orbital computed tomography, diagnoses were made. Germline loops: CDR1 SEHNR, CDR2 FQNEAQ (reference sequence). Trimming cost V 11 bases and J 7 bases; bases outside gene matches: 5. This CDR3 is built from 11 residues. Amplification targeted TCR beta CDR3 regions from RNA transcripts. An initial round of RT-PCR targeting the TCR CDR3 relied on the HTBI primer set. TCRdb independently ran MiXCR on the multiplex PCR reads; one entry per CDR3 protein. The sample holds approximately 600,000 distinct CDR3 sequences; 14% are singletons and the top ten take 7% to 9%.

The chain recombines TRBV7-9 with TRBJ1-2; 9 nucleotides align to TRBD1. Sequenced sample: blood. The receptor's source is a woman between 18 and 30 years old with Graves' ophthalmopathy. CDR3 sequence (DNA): TGTGCCTTACAGGGGGCCCGTGGCTACACCTTC. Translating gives CALQGARGYTF. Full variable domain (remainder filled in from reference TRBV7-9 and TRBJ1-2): DTGVSQNPRHKITKRGQNVTFRCDPISEHNRLYWYRQTLGQGPEFLTYFQNEAQLEKSRLLSDRFSAERPKGSFSTLEIQRTEQGDSAMYLCALQGARGYTFGSGTRLTVV.